This T cell receptor (beta chain) was retrieved from a study of cytomegalovirus exposure and HLA in healthy donors. V gave up 6 bases and J gave up 1 base, with 21 bases separating them. The CDR3 runs 17 residues. Germline CDR1 is MNHEY and CDR2 is SMNVEV (reference sequence). Study conclusions and caveats: When the data were analyzed later, several of the most significant clusters appeared to be linked to common viral pathogens. Highly shared variants forming one cluster were likely a sequencing artifact.

This clone was counted only a few times. As yet, its antigen is unknown. Vbeta (60) and Jbeta (13) primers were used in the PCR. In the original workflow: Approximately 11 million of the about 80 million unique TCR beta chains counted in a later analysis were shared. Assay: immunoSEQ multiplex PCR; the TCRdb copy retains only in-frame clones and omits some. Clone size and V and J calls were adopted from that table, with D and trimming inferred from the DNA. This table holds over 150,000 clones, roughly 80% found once. Sequences were obtained from PBMCs. The V gene is TRBV27, the J gene TRBJ2-5; D might be TRBD1 (5 bases). This TCR derives from a man aged 25 to 40 in good health and CMV-seropositive. CDR3 bases: TGTGCCAGCAGCCACACCACCGACAGCCCGGCCCAAGAGACCCAGTACTTC. Translation gives CASSHTTDSPAQETQYF.